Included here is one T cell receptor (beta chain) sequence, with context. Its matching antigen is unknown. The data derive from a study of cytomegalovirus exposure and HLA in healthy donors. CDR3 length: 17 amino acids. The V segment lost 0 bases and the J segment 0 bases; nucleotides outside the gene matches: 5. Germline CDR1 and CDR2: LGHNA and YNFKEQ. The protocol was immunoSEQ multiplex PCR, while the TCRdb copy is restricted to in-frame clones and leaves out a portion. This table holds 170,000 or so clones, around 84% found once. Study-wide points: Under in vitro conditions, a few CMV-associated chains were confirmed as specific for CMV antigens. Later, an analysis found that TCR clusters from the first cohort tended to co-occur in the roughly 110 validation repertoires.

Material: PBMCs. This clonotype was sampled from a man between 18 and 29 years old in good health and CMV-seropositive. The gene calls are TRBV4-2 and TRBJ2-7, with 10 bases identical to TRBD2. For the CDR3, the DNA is TGTGCCAGCAGCCAAGAGGGAGCGGGAGGGAGCTCCTACGAGCAGTACTTC. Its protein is CASSQEGAGGSSYEQYF.